This TCR beta chain is drawn from a study of cytomegalovirus exposure and HLA in healthy donors. As for this clone: No antigen is known for it.

The CDR3 sequence is 14 residues long. Per the germline V gene, CDR1 is MNHEY and CDR2 is SMNVEV (reference sequence). V was cut by 5 bases and J by 1 base, with 12 bases left in between. The assay was immunoSEQ multiplex PCR, and TCRdb's table has in-frame clones only and misses some. The repertoire holds about 70,000 clones, with 94% as singletons. Overall study findings and caveats: With high specificity and sensitivity, the classifier reportedly diagnosed cytomegalovirus status. Most TCR sequences were seen very rarely across donors, but some public TCRs occurred in many. There were a few CMV-associated chains whose specificity for CMV antigens was confirmed in vitro. The tendency of first-cohort TCR clusters to co-occur in the roughly 120 validation repertoires was the finding of a later analysis.

The origin of this receptor is a man aged 18-30 years in good health and CMV-seropositive. The sequencing sample was made of PBMCs. V and J are TRBV27 and TRBJ2-7; weak D call: TRBD2 (5 bases). The CDR3 reads CASSIRTPSYEQYF. CDR3 nucleotides: TGTGCCAGCAGTATCCGGACTCCTTCCTACGAGCAGTACTTC.